The 29 T cell receptor beta chains in this list originate from one sample, sequenced in a study of cytomegalovirus exposure and HLA in healthy donors. The PCR had 60 Vbeta and 13 Jbeta primers. Sequenced by immunoSEQ multiplex PCR; TCRdb stores in-frame clones only, minus some. This table holds over 150,000 clones, about 82% found once. Sequencing was carried out using PBMCs. The origin of the receptors is a woman aged 45-59 years in good health and CMV-seropositive.

The table lists this clone with a few counts. The J gene is TRBJ2-5, the V gene TRBV5-1; tentatively, D is TRBD2 (5 bases). Germline loops: CDR1 SGHRS, CDR2 YFSETQ. V was pared by 3 bases and J by 5 bases, with 14 bases between. The CDR3 spans 14 residues. The CDR3 loop reads CASSSLPSYETQYF. CDR3 nucleotide sequence: TGCGCCAGCAGCTCATTACCTAGCTATGAGACCCAGTACTTC.

The chain links TRBV18 to TRBJ1-2, with D perhaps matching TRBD1 (5 bases). Trimming removed 4 bases from V and 4 bases from J, with 10 bases in between. Germline V lookup: CDR1 KGHSH, CDR2 LQKENI. This CDR3 is built from 13 residues. The CDR3 loop reads CASSLTAIYGYTF. CDR3 DNA sequence: TGTGCCAGCTCACTGACAGCTATCTATGGCTACACCTTC.

The rearrangement uses TRBV4-3 and TRBJ2-5; a possible D gene is TRBD1 (6 bases). Trimming removed 0 bases from V and 5 bases from J, with 16 bases in between. CDR1 LGHNA and CDR2 YSLEER come from the germline V gene. CDR3 length: 16 residues. The CDR3 reads CASSQDGTHPGETQYF. In DNA, the CDR3 is TGCGCCAGCAGCCAAGATGGGACACATCCGGGGGAGACCCAGTACTTC.

The chain has TRBV6-1 and TRBJ1-1; D gene unclear. Deletions cut 7 bases from V and 3 bases from J, with 12 bases between. The CDR3 is 13 residues long. Germline CDR1 MNHNS, CDR2 SASEGT. The DNA of the CDR3 is TGTGCCAGCACCCCACTGATCTACACTGAAGCTTTCTTT. Translating it yields CASTPLIYTEAFF.

The chain joins TRBV7-3 to TRBJ2-2; 8 bases are a match to TRBD2. The CDR3 covers 15 residues. V lost 3 bases, J lost 2 bases, and 2 bases stayed unmatched. CDR1 is SGHTA, CDR2 FQGTGA, per germline. The CDR3 DNA sequence: TGTGCCAGCAGCTTCGCGGGAGGCAACACCGGGGAGCTGTTTTTT. This translates into CASSFAGGNTGELFF.

This clone was seen only a few times. The chain employs TRBV9 and TRBJ2-5; 7 bases are a match to TRBD2. Losses at the gene ends were 0 bases for V and 4 bases for J; bases not matched to a gene: 3. CDR3 length: 14 residues. Germline CDR1 is SGDLS and CDR2 is YYNGEE. The CDR3 spells CASSVAGGVETQYF. In DNA, the CDR3 is TGTGCCAGCAGCGTAGCGGGAGGTGTAGAGACCCAGTACTTC.

The J gene is TRBJ2-5, the V gene TRBV5-4; maybe TRBD2 (5 bases). Judging by the DNA end, TRBJ2-7 fits better; the J call may be wrong. The germline V gene encodes CDR1 SGHNT and CDR2 YYREEE (reference sequence). The CDR3 is 18 residues long. The CDR3 DNA follows: TGTGCCAGCAGTTCTACCCCCGGCCTGCGGGTGCGCTCGTACGAGCAGTACTTC. Encoded protein: CASSSTPGLRVRSYEQYF.

The gene calls are TRBV5-6 and TRBJ2-4; 10 nucleotides align to TRBD2. V shed 1 base and J 12 bases; nucleotides not matched to a gene: 19. The CDR3 runs to 18 residues. Germline assignment: CDR1 SGHDT and CDR2 YYEEEE. DNA for the CDR3: TGTGCCAGCAGCTTGACGCTAGCGGGAGCTAGGAGGGTGGAGAATCAGTACTTC. Its protein product is CASSLTLAGARRVENQYF.

This clone was counted only a few times. At one of its ends the junction is not consistent with the germline gene, which may arise from a read error. The rearrangement links TRBV7-9 to TRBJ2-7; weak D call: TRBD2 (6 bases). Germline-derived CDR1 and CDR2 are SEHNR and FQNEAQ (reference sequence). This CDR3 comprises 16 residues. CDR3 nucleotide sequence: TGTTCCAGCAGCTTAGTAGTCGGGAGCGGACCCTACGAGCAGTACTTC. Its translation: CSSSLVVGSGPYEQYF. The full variable domain, completed using reference TRBV7-9 and TRBJ2-7, is DTGVSQNPRHKITKRGQNVTFRCDPISEHNRLYWYRQTLGQGPEFLTYFQNEAQLEKSRLLSDRFSAERPKGSFSTLEIQRTEQGDSAMYLCSSSLVVGSGPYEQYFGPGTRLTVT.

V gene TRBV7-9 combines with J gene TRBJ2-3; D not resolved. This CDR3 has 13 amino acids. Per germline, CDR1 SEHNR and CDR2 FQNEAQ (reference sequence). V was trimmed by 5 bases and J by 1 base, leaving 7 bases between them. In DNA form, the CDR3 reads TGTGCCAGCAGCCAAGCTGGCACAGATACGCAGTATTTT. It encodes CASSQAGTDTQYF.

The gene calls are TRBV10-3 and TRBJ2-3, with 10 nucleotides matching TRBD2. J was trimmed by 1 base and V by 8 bases; bases with no gene match: 6. Germline CDR1 and CDR2: ENHRY and SYGVKD. The length of the CDR3 is 15 residues. The CDR3 here is CAIGKAGGGTDTQYF. CDR3 DNA: TGTGCCATCGGTAAAGCGGGGGGGGGCACAGATACGCAGTATTTT.

This clone was seen just once. The chain uses TRBV6-6 and TRBJ1-2; a weak D match, TRBD1 (5 bases). Trimming pared 5 bases from V and 0 bases from J, leaving 10 bases between. This CDR3 comprises 14 residues. Germline lookup yields CDR1 MNHNY and CDR2 SVGAGI (reference sequence). CDR3 region: CASSPRTSNYGYTF. CDR3 in DNA: TGTGCCAGCAGTCCTCGGACATCTAACTATGGCTACACCTTC.

The chain is built from TRBV7-2 and TRBJ2-3, with D possibly TRBD1 on 6 matching bases. This CDR3 has 16 residues. V was shortened by 7 bases and J by 1 base, with 18 bases between the two germline ends. The germline V gene has CDR1 SGHTA and CDR2 FQGNSA. The CDR3, as DNA: TGTGCCAGCACCCAGGGATGGGGGCGGGGCACAGATACGCAGTATTTT. Translation gives CASTQGWGRGTDTQYF.

The J gene is TRBJ1-2, the V gene TRBV6-5; D may be TRBD1 (5 bases). The CDR3 length is 14 residues. V shed 6 bases and J shed 0 bases, with 11 bases lying between them. Germline V lookup: CDR1 MNHEY, CDR2 SVGAGI. This CDR3 is CASSRTRANYGYTF. CDR3 nucleotide sequence: TGTGCCAGCAGCCGGACACGAGCTAACTATGGCTACACCTTC.

The V gene is TRBV13, the J gene TRBJ1-6; TRBD1 matches 8 bases. The CDR3 loop spans 15 amino acids. Looked up from germline, CDR1 is PRHDT and CDR2 is FYEKMQ (reference sequence). V lost 3 bases to trimming and J lost 6 bases; unmatched junction nucleotides: 4. CDR3 coding DNA: TGTGCCAGCAGCTTCGGACAGGGCGGTAATTCACCCCTCCACTTT. Translation: CASSFGQGGNSPLHF.

The genes are TRBV11-2 and TRBJ1-4; D gene uncertain. Germline V gives CDR1 SGHAT, CDR2 FQNNGV. Trimming removed 1 base from V and 8 bases from J, with 14 bases in between. The CDR3 has 15 residues. DNA of the CDR3: TGTGCCAGCAGCTTAGGACTGATCCGTAAAGAAAAACTGTTTTTT. Its protein product is CASSLGLIRKEKLFF. Drawing the rest from reference TRBV11-2 and TRBJ1-4, the complete variable domain is EAGVAQSPRYKIIEKRQSVAFWCNPISGHATLYWYQQILGQGPKLLIQFQNNGVVDDSQLPKDRFSAERLKGVDSTLKIQPAKLEDSAVYLCASSLGLIRKEKLFFGSGTQLSVL.

The J gene is TRBJ1-6, the V gene TRBV11-2; D is unresolved. The germline gives CDR1 SGHAT, CDR2 FQNNGV. The CDR3 is 14 residues long. Trimming took off 3 bases at V and 7 bases at J, with 10 bases between the two ends. The chain's CDR3 is CASSLAHGNSPLHF. In DNA form, the CDR3 reads TGTGCCAGCAGCTTGGCTCACGGGAATTCACCCCTCCACTTT.

The chain employs TRBV7-2 and TRBJ1-2, with D uncertain. Trimming cost V 5 bases and J 2 bases, with 6 bases left between them. Germline V gene sequence: CDR1 SGHTA, CDR2 FQGNSA. This CDR3 spans 12 amino acids. The CDR3 is CASSPQNYGYTF. Written as DNA, the CDR3 is TGTGCCAGCAGCCCACAGAACTATGGCTACACCTTC.

CDR3 sequence: CASSLTVAGEQYF. In DNA, the CDR3 is TGTGCCAGCAGCTTAACGGTGGCGGGAGAGCAGTACTTC. The chain is built from TRBV7-3 and TRBJ2-5, with 7 bases identical to TRBD2. The CDR3 loop spans 13 amino acids. V trimming: 0 bases; J trimming: 11 bases; junction bases outside the gene matches: 6. Germline CDR1 is SGHTA and CDR2 is FQGTGA. Based on the CDR3 plus reference TRBV7-3 and TRBJ2-5, the full variable domain is GAGVSQTPSNKVTEKGKYVELRCDPISGHTALYWYRQSLGQGPEFLIYFQGTGAADDSGLPNDRFFAVRPEGSVSTLKIQRTERGDSAVYLCASSLTVAGEQYFGPGTRLLVL.

V gene TRBV11-2 combines with J gene TRBJ2-1, with a weak D call TRBD1 (6 bases). This CDR3 contains 15 residues. Trimming stripped 8 bases from V and 7 bases from J, with 21 bases between. Per the germline V gene, CDR1 is SGHAT and CDR2 is FQNNGV. The CDR3 reads CASAKGQRLGNEQFF. The CDR3 DNA reads as TGTGCCAGCGCCAAAGGACAGCGCCTGGGGAATGAGCAGTTCTTC.

V and J are TRBV25-1 and TRBJ1-1, with 10 bases identical to TRBD1. The germline CDR1 and CDR2 sequences are MGHDK and SYGVNS. There are 17 residues in the CDR3. V dropped 2 bases and J dropped 1; count of bases not matched to a gene: 7. CDR3 nucleotide sequence: TGTGCCAGCAGTGAAGACAGGGGGCGCGACGGGAACACTGAAGCTTTCTTT. Translation gives CASSEDRGRDGNTEAFF. Filled out from reference TRBV25-1 and TRBJ1-1, the complete variable domain reads EADIYQTPRYLVIGTGKKITLECSQTMGHDKMYWYQQDPGMELHLIHYSYGVNSTEKGDLSSESTVSRIRTEHFPLTLESARPSHTSQYLCASSEDRGRDGNTEAFFGQGTRLTVV.

The rearrangement links TRBV7-3 to TRBJ2-3; TRBD1 matches 8 bases. The length of the CDR3 is 16 residues. The V gene's germline CDR1 is SGHTA and CDR2 FQGTGA. V lost 10 bases, J lost 4 bases, and 16 bases stayed unmatched. CDR3 protein: CATDDLRTGSSDTQYF. The CDR3 coding sequence is TGTGCCACCGATGACCTCCGGACAGGGTCGTCAGATACGCAGTATTTT. Drawing the rest from reference TRBV7-3 and TRBJ2-3, the complete variable domain is GAGVSQTPSNKVTEKGKYVELRCDPISGHTALYWYRQSLGQGPEFLIYFQGTGAADDSGLPNDRFFAVRPEGSVSTLKIQRTERGDSAVYLCATDDLRTGSSDTQYFGPGTRLTVL.

The J gene is TRBJ1-1, the V gene TRBV27, with D uncertain. This CDR3 spans 13 amino acids. Per the germline V gene, CDR1 is MNHEY and CDR2 is SMNVEV (reference sequence). V dropped 6 bases and J dropped 4 bases, with 12 bases sitting between them. The CDR3 DNA is TGTGCCAGCAGCCATCCGGGGATCACTGAAGCTTTCTTT. Translation: CASSHPGITEAFF.

V and J are TRBV19 and TRBJ2-7; TRBD1 matches at 7 bases. The CDR3 is 14 residues long. Unmatched junction bases numbered 8, after V lost 8 bases and J lost 1 base. Germline V gene sequence: CDR1 LNHDA, CDR2 SQIVND (reference sequence). This chain's CDR3 is CASGVTTGSYEQYF. CDR3 bases: TGTGCCAGTGGGGTAACGACAGGGTCCTACGAGCAGTACTTC.

V usage is TRBV6-1 and J usage is TRBJ1-5, with D hard to call. This CDR3 is built from 15 residues. The germline V and J ends were trimmed by 4 bases and 2 bases, with 12 bases remaining between them. Looked up from germline, CDR1 is MNHNS and CDR2 is SASEGT. CDR3 region: CASSVKLPGNQPQHF. The CDR3 DNA follows: TGTGCCAGCAGTGTCAAATTGCCGGGCAATCAGCCCCAGCATTTT.

As to this clone: At one end the junction does not follow the germline gene, possibly because of a read error. At the DNA level, this CDR3 is encoded by other sequences in the same sample as well. The chain carries TRBV18 and TRBJ1-4; D is undetermined. CDR3 length: 14 amino acids. Germline V gene data show CDR1 as KGHSH and CDR2 as LQKENI. The CDR3 sequence is CASSPGSTNEKLFF. DNA for the CDR3: TGCGCCAGCTCACCGGGGAGTACTAATGAAAAACTGTTTTTT.

The rearrangement links TRBV20-1 to TRBJ1-2; D uncertain. This CDR3 region has 11 residues. Germline lookup yields CDR1 DFQATT and CDR2 SNEGSKA (reference sequence). Trimming took 1 base from V and 6 from J, leaving 6 bases between them. CDR3 coding DNA: TGCAGTGCTAGAGTCCCTGATGGCTACACCTTC. It encodes CSARVPDGYTF.

The rearrangement uses TRBV28 and TRBJ1-1; D is possibly TRBD1 (5 bases). V lost 2 bases, J lost 4 bases, and 8 bases lay in between. The germline V gene has CDR1 MDHEN and CDR2 SYDVKM. CDR3 size: 13 residues. As DNA, the CDR3 is TGTGCCAGCAGTTTAGTGCAGGGCACTGAAGCTTTCTTT. It codes for CASSLVQGTEAFF.

V and J are TRBV13 and TRBJ2-2; 8 bases line up with TRBD1. In germline, CDR1 is PRHDT, CDR2 FYEKMQ (reference sequence). The J segment lost 4 bases and the V segment lost 4 bases, leaving 8 bases of the junction unmatched. The CDR3 sequence is 16 residues long. CDR3 amino acids: CASSSGGRGLTGELFF. DNA of the CDR3: TGTGCCAGCAGCTCCGGCGGCAGGGGGCTCACCGGGGAGCTGTTTTTT. Using reference TRBV13 and TRBJ2-2 for the parts outside the CDR3, the full variable domain is AAGVIQSPRHLIKEKRETATLKCYPIPRHDTVYWYQQGPGQDPQFLISFYEKMQSDKGSIPDRFSAQQFSDYHSELNMSSLELGDSALYFCASSSGGRGLTGELFFGEGSRLTVL.